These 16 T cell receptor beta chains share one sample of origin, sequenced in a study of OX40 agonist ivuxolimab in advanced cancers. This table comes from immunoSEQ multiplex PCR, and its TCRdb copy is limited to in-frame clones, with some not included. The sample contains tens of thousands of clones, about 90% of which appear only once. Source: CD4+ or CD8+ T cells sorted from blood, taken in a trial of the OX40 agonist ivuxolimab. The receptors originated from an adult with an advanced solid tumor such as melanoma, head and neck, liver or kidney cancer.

The CDR3, as DNA: TGTGCCAGCTCACCGGAACCGGGACAGGGACAAGAGACCCAGTACTTC. Protein: CASSPEPGQGQETQYF. V is TRBV18 and J is TRBJ2-5; TRBD1 matches at 9 bases. Germline V lookup: CDR1 KGHSH, CDR2 LQKENI. The CDR3 is 16 amino acids. The trim removed 3 bases at V and 2 bases at J, leaving 7 bases unmatched. The full variable domain, its missing parts supplied by reference TRBV18 and TRBJ2-5, is NAGVMQNPRHLVRRRGQEARLRCSPMKGHSHVYWYRQLPEEGLKFMVYLQKENIIDESGMPKERFSAEFPKEGPSILRIQQVVRGDSAAYFCASSPEPGQGQETQYFGPGTRLLVL.

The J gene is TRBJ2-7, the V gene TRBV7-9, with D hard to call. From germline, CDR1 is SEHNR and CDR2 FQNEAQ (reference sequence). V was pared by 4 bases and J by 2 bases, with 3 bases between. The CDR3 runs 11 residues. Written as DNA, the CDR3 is TGTGCCAGCAGCTGGGCCTACGAGCAGTACTTC. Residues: CASSWAYEQYF.

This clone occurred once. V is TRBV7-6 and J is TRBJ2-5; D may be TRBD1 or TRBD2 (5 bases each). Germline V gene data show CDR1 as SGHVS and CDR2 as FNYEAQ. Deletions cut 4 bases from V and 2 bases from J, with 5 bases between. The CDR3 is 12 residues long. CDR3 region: CASSWGQETQYF. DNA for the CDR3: TGTGCCAGCAGCTGGGGGCAAGAGACCCAGTACTTC.

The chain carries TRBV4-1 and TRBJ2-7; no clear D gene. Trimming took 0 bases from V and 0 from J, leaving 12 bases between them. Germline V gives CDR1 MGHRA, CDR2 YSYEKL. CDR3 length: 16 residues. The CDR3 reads CASSQDLGSISYEQYF. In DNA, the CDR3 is TGCGCCAGCAGCCAAGATCTCGGTAGTATCTCCTACGAGCAGTACTTC.

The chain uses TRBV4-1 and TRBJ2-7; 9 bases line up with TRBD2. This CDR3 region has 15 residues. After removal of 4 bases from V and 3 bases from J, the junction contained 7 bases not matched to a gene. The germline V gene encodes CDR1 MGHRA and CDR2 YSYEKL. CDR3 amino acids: CASSLRAGGNYEQYF. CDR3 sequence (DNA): TGCGCCAGCAGCCTACGGGCGGGAGGGAACTACGAGCAGTACTTC.

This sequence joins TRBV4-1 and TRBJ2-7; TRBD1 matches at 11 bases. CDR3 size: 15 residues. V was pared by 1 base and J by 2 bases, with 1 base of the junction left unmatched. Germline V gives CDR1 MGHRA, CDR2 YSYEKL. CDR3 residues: CASSQGTGGAYEQYF. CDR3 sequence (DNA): TGCGCCAGCAGCCAAGGGACAGGGGGCGCCTACGAGCAGTACTTC.

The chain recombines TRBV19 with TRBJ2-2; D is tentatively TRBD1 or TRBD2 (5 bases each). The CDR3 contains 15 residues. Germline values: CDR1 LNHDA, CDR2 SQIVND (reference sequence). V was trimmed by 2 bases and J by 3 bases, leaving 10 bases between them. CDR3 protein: CASSIRGDDTGELFF. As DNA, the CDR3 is TGTGCCAGTAGTATAAGAGGGGACGACACCGGGGAGCTGTTTTTT.

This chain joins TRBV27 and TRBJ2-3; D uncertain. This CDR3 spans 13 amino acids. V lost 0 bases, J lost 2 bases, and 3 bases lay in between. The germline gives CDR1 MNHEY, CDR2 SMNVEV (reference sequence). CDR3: CASSLSDTDTQYF. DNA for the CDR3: TGTGCCAGCAGTTTATCGGACACAGATACGCAGTATTTT.

This CDR3 reads CASSQTSGKREDNEQFF. CDR3 DNA: TGTGCCAGCAGCCAAACTAGCGGGAAACGGGAGGACAATGAGCAGTTCTTC. The V call is TRBV7-9, the J call TRBJ2-1, with 10 bases aligning to TRBD2. Looked up from germline, CDR1 is SEHNR and CDR2 is FQNEAQ (reference sequence). V dropped 5 bases and J dropped 5; count of bases not matched to a gene: 12. The CDR3 totals 17 residues.

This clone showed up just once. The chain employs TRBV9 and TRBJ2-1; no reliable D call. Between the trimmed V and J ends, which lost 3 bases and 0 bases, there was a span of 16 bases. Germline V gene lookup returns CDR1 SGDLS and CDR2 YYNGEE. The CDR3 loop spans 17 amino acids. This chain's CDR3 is CASSAPLELSSYNEQFF. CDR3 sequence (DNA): TGTGCCAGCAGCGCCCCCCTCGAGCTGAGCTCCTACAATGAGCAGTTCTTC.

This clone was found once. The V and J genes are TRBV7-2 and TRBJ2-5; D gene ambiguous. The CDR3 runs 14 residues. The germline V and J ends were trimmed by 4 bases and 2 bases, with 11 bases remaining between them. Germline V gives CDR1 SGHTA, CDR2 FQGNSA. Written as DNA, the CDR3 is TGTGCCAGCAGCTCACCAGGAGCTCAAGAGACCCAGTACTTC. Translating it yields CASSSPGAQETQYF. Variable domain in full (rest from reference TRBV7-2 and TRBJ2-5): GAGVSQSPSNKVTEKGKDVELRCDPISGHTALYWYRQSLGQGLEFLIYFQGNSAPDKSGLPSDRFSAERTGGSVSTLTIQRTQQEDSAVYLCASSSPGAQETQYFGPGTRLLVL.

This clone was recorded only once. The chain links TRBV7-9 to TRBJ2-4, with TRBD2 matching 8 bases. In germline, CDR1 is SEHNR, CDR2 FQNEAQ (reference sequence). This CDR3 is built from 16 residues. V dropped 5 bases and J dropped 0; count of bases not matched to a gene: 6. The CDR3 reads CASSKLADLAKNIQYF. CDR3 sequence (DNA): TGTGCCAGCAGCAAACTAGCGGATCTAGCCAAAAACATTCAGTACTTC. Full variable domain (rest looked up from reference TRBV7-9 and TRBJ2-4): DTGVSQNPRHKITKRGQNVTFRCDPISEHNRLYWYRQTLGQGPEFLTYFQNEAQLEKSRLLSDRFSAERPKGSFSTLEIQRTEQGDSAMYLCASSKLADLAKNIQYFGAGTRLSVL.

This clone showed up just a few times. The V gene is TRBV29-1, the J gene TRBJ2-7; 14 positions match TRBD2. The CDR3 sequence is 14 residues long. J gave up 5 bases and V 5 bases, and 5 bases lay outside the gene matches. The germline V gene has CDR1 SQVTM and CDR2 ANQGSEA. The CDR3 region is CSVMGLAGVNEQYF. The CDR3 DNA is TGCAGCGTTATGGGACTAGCGGGAGTAAACGAGCAGTACTTC.

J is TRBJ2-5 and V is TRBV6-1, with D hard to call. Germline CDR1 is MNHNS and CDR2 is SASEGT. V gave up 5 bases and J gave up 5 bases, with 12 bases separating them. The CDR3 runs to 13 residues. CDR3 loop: CASSYRAVETQYF. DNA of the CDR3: TGTGCCAGCAGTTATAGGGCAGTGGAGACCCAGTACTTC.

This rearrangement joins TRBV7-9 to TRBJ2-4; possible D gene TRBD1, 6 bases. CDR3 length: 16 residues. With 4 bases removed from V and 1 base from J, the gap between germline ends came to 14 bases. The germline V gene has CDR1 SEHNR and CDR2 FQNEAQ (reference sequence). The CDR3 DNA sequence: TGTGCCAGCAGCTCACAGGGAGAATTGGCCAAAAACATTCAGTACTTC. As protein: CASSSQGELAKNIQYF.

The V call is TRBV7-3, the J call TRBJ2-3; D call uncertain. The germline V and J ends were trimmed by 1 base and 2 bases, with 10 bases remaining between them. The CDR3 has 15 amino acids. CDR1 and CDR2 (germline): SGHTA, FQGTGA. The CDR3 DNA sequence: TGTGCCAGCAGCTTAAAGGGCCTGTCCACAGATACGCAGTATTTT. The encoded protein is CASSLKGLSTDTQYF.